The next 28 T cell receptor beta chains were all read from a single sample in a study of breast tumors, draining lymph nodes, adjacent tissues. Samples came from axillary lymph nodes draining the breast cancer. MiXCR, run by TCRdb on the multiplex PCR reads, gives a single entry per CDR3 protein. The sample has 250,000 or so distinct CDR3 sequences; around 31% are singletons. The sequenced sample consisted of axillary lymph node tissue. Source of these receptors: a female donor with breast cancer. Some clones in this sample may be carry-over from other donors' samples.

In the case of this clonotype: A much larger clonotype is one base distant, so this may be a read error. This sequence joins TRBV7-9 and TRBJ2-7; 7 nucleotides agree with TRBD2. CDR1 is SEHNR, CDR2 FQNEAQ, per germline (reference sequence). Losses at the gene ends were 7 bases for V and 1 base for J; bases not matched to a gene: 22. The CDR3 extends over 19 amino acids. Here the CDR3 DNA reads TGTGCCAGCATCCGCCGAGCCGGGACTACCCTAAACTTTTCCTACGAGCAGTACTTC. Encoded protein: CASIRRAGTTLNFSYEQYF.

As concerns this clonotype: This sequence may be a read error, since a much larger clone differs from it by one base. The chain recombines TRBV5-1 with TRBJ2-7, with D perhaps matching TRBD2 (5 bases). The CDR3 covers 16 residues. V lost 0 bases and J 3 bases, leaving 16 bases between the germline ends. Per the germline V gene, CDR1 is SGHRS and CDR2 is YFSETQ. CDR3 sequence reads: CASSLVPTGNFYEQYF. The DNA of the CDR3 is TGCGCCAGCAGCTTGGTCCCTACCGGGAATTTCTACGAGCAGTACTTC.

With respect to this clonotype: A clone one base away is much larger, so this may be a read error. The chain has TRBV5-1 and TRBJ2-1, with 9 nucleotides matching TRBD2. Germline CDR1 is SGHRS and CDR2 is YFSETQ. The CDR3 sequence is 15 residues long. The CDR3 nucleotides are TGTGCCAGCAGCTTAGCGGGGGTTTCCTACAATGAGCGGTTCTTC. Translation: CASSLAGVSYNERFF. The full variable domain, rest sourced from reference TRBV5-1 and TRBJ2-1, is KAGVTQTPRYLIKTRGQQVTLSCSPISGHRSVSWYQQTPGQGLQFLFEYFSETQRNKGNFPGRFSGRQFSNSRSEMNVSTLELGDSALYLCASSLAGVSYNERFFGPGTRLTVL.

About this clonotype: Mismatch with germline at one junction end may stem from a read error. The chain couples TRBV12-5 to TRBJ2-2; possible D gene TRBD2, 5 bases. This CDR3 contains 12 residues. Germline V gives CDR1 LGHNT, CDR2 FRNRAP. The CDR3 DNA is TGTGCTCGGCAGGACGAACACCGGGGAGCTGTTTTT. Translating it yields CARQDEHRGAVF. Combining the CDR3 with reference TRBV12-5 and TRBJ2-2 gives the whole variable domain DARVTQTPRHKVTEMGQEVTMRCQPILGHNTVFWYRQTMMQGLELLAYFRNRAPLDDSGMPKDRFSAEMPDATLATLKIQPSEPRDSAVYFCARQDEHRGAVFGEGSRLTVL.

This clonotype was counted at least ten times. The chain uses TRBV27 and TRBJ1-5; D is perhaps TRBD1 (6 bases). The CDR3 spans 13 residues. The germline CDR1 and CDR2 sequences are MNHEY and SMNVEV (reference sequence). Trimming stripped 4 bases from V and 4 bases from J, with 8 bases between. CDR3 amino acids: CASSSRGNQPQHF. The CDR3 DNA is TGTGCCAGCAGTTCCAGGGGTAATCAGCCCCAGCATTTT.

This chain links TRBV7-2 with TRBJ2-1, with D maybe TRBD2 (5 bases). The ends were cut back, 8 bases at V and 10 bases at J, with 21 bases in the middle. The CDR3 length is 14 residues. CDR1 and CDR2 (germline): SGHTA, FQGNSA. The CDR3 DNA reads TGTGCCAGCCGCACAGTGGGGAGCTCCTACGAGCAGTTCTTC. Protein sequence: CASRTVGSSYEQFF.

V gene TRBV30 combines with J gene TRBJ1-1; D is possibly TRBD1 (5 bases). V was clipped by 0 bases and J by 2 bases, with 10 bases between them. The CDR3 extends over 14 amino acids. Germline loops: CDR1 GTSNPN, CDR2 SVGIG (reference sequence). The CDR3 sequence: CAWSVLGVNTEAFF. CDR3 DNA: TGTGCCTGGAGTGTTTTGGGGGTTAACACTGAAGCTTTCTTT.

Remarks on this clonotype: One base away lies a much larger clone, so this may be a sequencing read error. V and J are TRBV4-2 and TRBJ2-1; the match to TRBD2 covers 10 bases. Trimming cost V 4 bases and J 7 bases; bases outside gene matches: 10. The length of the CDR3 is 16 residues. Germline V lookup: CDR1 LGHNA, CDR2 YNFKEQ. CDR3 sequence: CASSPSALAGENEQFF. The CDR3 DNA reads TGTGCCAGCAGCCCCTCGGCCCTAGCGGGAGAGAATGAGCAGTTCTTC.

This clonotype occurred many times. V and J are TRBV5-5 and TRBJ2-7; TRBD2 matches 10 bases. This CDR3 is 15 amino acids long. Trimming cost V 4 bases and J 6 bases; bases outside gene matches: 10. The germline CDR1 and CDR2 sequences are SGHKS and YYEKEE (reference sequence). This chain's CDR3 is CASSTISGRSTEQYF. For the CDR3, the DNA is TGTGCCAGCAGCACCATTAGCGGGAGGTCCACCGAGCAGTACTTC.

This clonotype was seen many times. Here the CDR3 reads CASSRTTDSYGYTF. DNA of the CDR3: TGTGCCAGCAGCAGAACGACAGATTCCTATGGCTACACCTTC. V is TRBV7-9 and J is TRBJ1-2; possible D gene TRBD1, 5 bases. Germline assignment: CDR1 SEHNR and CDR2 FQNEAQ (reference sequence). Trimming left V 5 bases short and J 4 bases short, with 14 bases between. The CDR3 totals 14 residues.

V usage is TRBV10-1 and J usage is TRBJ1-6; D uncertain. V shed 2 bases and J shed 14 bases, with 10 bases lying between them. The CDR3 sequence is 12 residues long. Germline CDR1 is WNHNN and CDR2 is SYGVQD (reference sequence). The CDR3 DNA reads as TGCGCCAGCAGTGAGGCTCCTAGCGCCCTCCACTTT. Translating it yields CASSEAPSALHF.

The chain joins TRBV6-5 to TRBJ1-1; D might be TRBD1 (5 bases). The CDR3 loop spans 13 amino acids. Germline V lookup: CDR1 MNHEY, CDR2 SVGAGI. The V end lost 5 bases, the J end lost 6 bases, and 13 bases lay between the germline ends. The CDR3 loop is CASSKRGVAEAFF. The CDR3 nucleotides read TGTGCCAGCAGTAAGAGGGGTGTCGCTGAAGCTTTCTTT.

This clonotype was seen just once. The V and J genes are TRBV11-2 and TRBJ1-6; D perhaps matches TRBD1 (5 bases). Germline V gene sequence: CDR1 SGHAT, CDR2 FQNNGV. CDR3 length: 14 amino acids. Trimming left V 3 bases short and J 7 bases short, with 10 bases between. CDR3 nucleotides: TGTGCCAGCAGCTTCAGGGTGGGGAATTCACCCCTCCACTTT. This sequence encodes CASSFRVGNSPLHF.

In its sample, this clonotype was seen many times. The chain combines TRBV9 with TRBJ2-1; the match to TRBD2 covers 9 bases. This CDR3 comprises 16 residues. Trimming at V came to 0 bases and at J to 3 bases, leaving 4 bases not matched to a gene. Germline CDR1 SGDLS, CDR2 YYNGEE. DNA for the CDR3: TGTGCCAGCAGCGTAGAAGGTAGCGGGAGCTACAATGAGCAGTTCTTC. Protein sequence: CASSVEGSGSYNEQFF.

Concerning this clonotype: This may be a read error: a much more frequent sequence differs by one nucleotide. The chain couples TRBV7-2 to TRBJ2-2; TRBD2 agrees at 7 bases. Germline CDR1 and CDR2: SGHTA and FQGNSA. This CDR3 is built from 15 residues. The DNA for the CDR3 is TGTGCCGGCAGCAAGGGAGGGGATCACGCCGGGGAGCTGTTTTTT. Translated, it gives CAGSKGGDHAGELFF.

With regard to this clonotype: A read error may explain this, as a much larger clone is one base away. The V gene is TRBV30, the J gene TRBJ2-7, with D possibly matching TRBD2 (5 bases). The CDR3 contains 12 residues. Germline V gene data show CDR1 as GTSNPN and CDR2 as SVGIG (reference sequence). CDR3 residues: CAWSTRGYEQCF. CDR3 nucleotide sequence: TGTGCCTGGAGTACCCGCGGGTACGAGCAGTGCTTC.

J is TRBJ1-1 and V is TRBV2; D unresolved. V lost 4 bases and J lost 1, with 7 bases in between. Germline CDR1 and CDR2: SNHLY and FYNNEI. The CDR3 runs 13 residues. CDR3 nucleotides: TGTGCCAGCAGTGCCTCGGGGAACACTGAAGCTTTCTTT. Protein product: CASSASGNTEAFF.

In its sample, this clonotype was seen many times. The chain is built from TRBV7-9 and TRBJ2-7; no reliable D call. This CDR3 has 15 residues. The germline V and J ends were trimmed by 7 bases and 0 bases, with 16 bases remaining between them. Germline CDR1 reads SEHNR; CDR2 reads FQNEAQ (reference sequence). The chain's CDR3 is CASTPFEDGSYEQYF. The CDR3 DNA follows: TGTGCCAGCACCCCCTTCGAGGACGGCTCCTACGAGCAGTACTTC.

The chain employs TRBV6-6 and TRBJ2-7; D unclear. With 7 bases removed from V and 1 base from J, the gap between germline ends came to 11 bases. The CDR3 covers 13 residues. From germline, CDR1 is MNHNY and CDR2 SVGAGI (reference sequence). Here the CDR3 DNA reads TGTGCCAGCACTCACCCCCTATCCTACGAGCAGTACTTC. As protein: CASTHPLSYEQYF.

This clonotype was seen ten or more times. Here the CDR3 DNA reads TGTGCCAGCAGTGGGAGGGGGCAGGGTTACGAGCAGTACTTC. Its protein is CASSGRGQGYEQYF. The V gene is TRBV6-5, the J gene TRBJ2-7, with D perhaps being TRBD1 or TRBD2 (7 bases each). The CDR3 has 14 amino acids. Germline loops: CDR1 MNHEY, CDR2 SVGAGI. V lost 5 bases to trimming and J lost 4 bases, with 15 bases between them.

This clonotype was detected only a few times. The V and J genes are TRBV6-1 and TRBJ2-3; TRBD2 aligns across 9 bases. Germline lookup yields CDR1 MNHNS and CDR2 SASEGT. The CDR3 extends over 15 amino acids. Trimming cost V 7 bases and J 6 bases; bases outside gene matches: 11. CDR3 sequence (DNA): TGTGCCAGCATCGGGGCTAGCGGGATTGATGATACGCAGTATTTT. Protein product: CASIGASGIDDTQYF.

The rearrangement joins TRBV28 to TRBJ2-1; possible D gene TRBD2, 5 bases. The germline V and J ends were trimmed by 6 bases and 7 bases, with 10 bases remaining between them. Germline values: CDR1 MDHEN, CDR2 SYDVKM. The CDR3 contains 12 residues. CDR3 sequence: CASRAGGNEQFF. CDR3 coding DNA: TGTGCCAGCAGAGCCGGAGGTAATGAGCAGTTCTTC. The full variable domain, with the rest looked up from reference TRBV28 and TRBJ2-1, is DVKVTQSSRYLVKRTGEKVFLECVQDMDHENMFWYRQDPGLGLRLIYFSYDVKMKEKGDIPEGYSVSREKKERFSLILESASTNQTSMYLCASRAGGNEQFFGPGTRLTVL.

This clonotype was recorded many times. The chain combines TRBV19 with TRBJ2-7, with TRBD1 identical over 8 bases. This CDR3 comprises 15 residues. The J segment lost 3 bases and the V segment lost 2 bases, leaving 6 bases of the junction unmatched. Germline V CDR1 and CDR2: LNHDA, SQIVND (reference sequence). The chain's CDR3 is CASSIRQGPNYEQYF. CDR3 DNA: TGTGCCAGTAGTATAAGACAGGGGCCCAACTACGAGCAGTACTTC.

This clonotype showed up many times. The genes are TRBV20-1 and TRBJ2-3, with 7 nucleotides matching TRBD2. Trimming cost V 0 bases and J 0 bases; bases outside gene matches: 3. CDR1 is DFQATT and CDR2 is SNEGSKA in the germline V gene (reference sequence). The length of the CDR3 is 15 residues. CDR3 nucleotide sequence: TGCAGTGCTAGAGATGGGGGGGTTAGCACAGATACGCAGTATTTT. This encodes CSARDGGVSTDTQYF.

The chain joins TRBV3-1 to TRBJ2-1, with D perhaps given as TRBD1 or TRBD2 (5 bases each). V lost 6 bases and J lost 13, with 16 bases in between. CDR3 size: 12 residues. Germline values: CDR1 LGHDT, CDR2 YNNKEL (reference sequence). CDR3 sequence (DNA): TGTGCCAGCAGTTCAACCGGGACGCATCAGTTCTTC. Translation gives CASSSTGTHQFF.

The CDR3 coding sequence is TGTGCCAGCTCACCATTGGACGTTAATTCACCCCTCCACTTT. This sequence encodes CASSPLDVNSPLHF. The chain is built from TRBV18 and TRBJ1-6; D is unclear. V was trimmed by 2 bases and J by 6 bases, leaving 8 bases between them. The CDR3 contains 14 residues. Germline V CDR1 and CDR2: KGHSH, LQKENI.

This clonotype was counted ten times or more. The chain couples TRBV11-2 to TRBJ1-2, with a weak D call TRBD1 (5 bases). There are 17 residues in the CDR3. Germline CDR1 and CDR2: SGHAT and FQNNGV. V lost 3 bases, J lost 0 bases, and 17 bases lay in between. CDR3 in DNA: TGTGCCAGCAGCTTTATCTCCGACAGAGCACCTAACTATGGCTACACCTTC. As protein: CASSFISDRAPNYGYTF.

Many counts were recorded for this clonotype. The rearrangement links TRBV7-2 to TRBJ1-4; the D gene is possibly TRBD1 (5 bases). This CDR3 is 15 amino acids long. V dropped 1 base and J dropped 1 base, with 7 bases sitting between them. CDR1 and CDR2 (germline): SGHTA, FQGNSA. The CDR3 loop is CASSLDGGTNEKLFF. For the CDR3, the DNA is TGTGCCAGCAGCTTAGACGGGGGAACTAATGAAAAACTGTTTTTT.